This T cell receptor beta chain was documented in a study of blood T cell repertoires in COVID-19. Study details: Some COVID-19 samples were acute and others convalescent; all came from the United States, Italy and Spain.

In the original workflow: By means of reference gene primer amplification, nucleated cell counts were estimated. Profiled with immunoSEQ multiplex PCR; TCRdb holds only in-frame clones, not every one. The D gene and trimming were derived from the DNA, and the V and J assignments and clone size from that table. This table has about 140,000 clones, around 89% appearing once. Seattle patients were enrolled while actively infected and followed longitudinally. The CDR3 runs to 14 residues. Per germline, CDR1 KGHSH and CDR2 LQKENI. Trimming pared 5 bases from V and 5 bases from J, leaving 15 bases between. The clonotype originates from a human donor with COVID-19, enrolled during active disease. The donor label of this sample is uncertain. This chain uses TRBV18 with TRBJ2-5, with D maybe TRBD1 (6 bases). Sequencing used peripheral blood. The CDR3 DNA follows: TGTGCCAGCTCATCCTACAGGGAAGGGGAGACCCAGTACTTC. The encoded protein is CASSSYREGETQYF.